A selection of T cell receptor beta chains follows, all from one sample in a study of blood T cell repertoires in COVID-19. Using immunoSEQ multiplex PCR, the repertoire was profiled, and TCRdb retains in-frame clones only, with some absent. The top ten hold 3.7% of the sample, which has 200,000 to 300,000 clones, approximately 90% seen once. The sequencing input was peripheral blood. These receptors were obtained from a woman in her thirties or forties with acute or convalescent COVID-19. CDR3s include the opening cysteine and the closing phenylalanine or tryptophan. The D gene is left open where the match is weak. Clone size is not always given. Where it is, it says once, few, many or a class for expanded clones.

J: TRBJ1-2; V: TRBV28; D: NA; size: NA; length: 14; DNA: TGTGCCAGCAGTTTGGCGGGGGGCAGCTATGGCTACACCTTC; CDR3: CASSLAGGSYGYTF
J: TRBJ1-2; V: TRBV28; D: TRBD1; size: NA; length: 16; DNA: TGTGCCAGCAGTTTAGGGACCGCGACAGGGCCTGTTGGCTACACCTTC; CDR3: CASSLGTATGPVGYTF
J: TRBJ1-1; V: TRBV28; D: NA; size: NA; length: 13; DNA: TGTGCCAGCAGTTTAGCAGGGCGCGCTGAAGCTTTCTTT; CDR3: CASSLAGRAEAFF
J: TRBJ1-5; V: TRBV7-2; D: TRBD1; size: NA; length: 18; DNA: TGTGCCAGCAGCTTGGACAGGGGTTGGTTTTGGGGCAATCAGCCCCAGCATTTT; CDR3: CASSLDRGWFWGNQPQHF
J: TRBJ2-2; V: TRBV7-9; D: TRBD2; size: NA; length: 16; DNA: TGTGCCAGCAGGCCCCGGGGAGGGCCGGGCACCGGGGAGCTGTTTTTT; CDR3: CASRPRGGPGTGELFF
J: TRBJ2-3; V: TRBV6-5; D: TRBD1; size: NA; length: 12; DNA: TGTGCCAGCAGGGGGGGGACAGGGGAATTATATTTT; CDR3: CASRGGTGELYF
J: TRBJ1-5; V: TRBV30; D: NA; size: NA; length: 13; DNA: TGTGCCTGGAGGGGAGGGTACAATCAGCCCCAGCATTTT; CDR3: CAWRGGYNQPQHF
J: TRBJ2-4; V: TRBV3-1/TRBV3-2; D: TRBD2; size: NA; length: 17; DNA: TGTGCCAGCAGCCAAGATTTTGGACTAGCAGCCAAAAACATTCAGTACTTC; CDR3: CASSQDFGLAAKNIQYF
J: TRBJ1-2; V: TRBV5-6; D: TRBD1; size: NA; length: 14; DNA: TGTGCCAGCAGCTTGGGACAGGGGGCGCGGGGCTACACCTTC; CDR3: CASSLGQGARGYTF
J: TRBJ1-4; V: TRBV12-3/TRBV12-4; D: NA; size: NA; length: 13; DNA: TGTGCCAGCGGCCGGACAATTAATGAAAAACTGTTTTTT; CDR3: CASGRTINEKLFF
J: TRBJ2-3; V: TRBV19; D: NA; size: NA; length: 14; DNA: TGTGCCAGTAGTAACCGGGGTGGCACAGATACGCAGTATTTT; CDR3: CASSNRGGTDTQYF
J: TRBJ1-5; V: TRBV6-5; D: NA; size: NA; length: 13; DNA: TGTGCCACGAGCAGGGATAGCAATCAGCCCCAGCATTTT; CDR3: CATSRDSNQPQHF
J: TRBJ1-1; V: TRBV7-2; D: NA; size: NA; length: 14; DNA: TGTGCCAGCAGCTTATTGGAGGAGAGCACTGAAGCTTTCTTT; CDR3: CASSLLEESTEAFF
J: TRBJ1-3; V: TRBV10-3; D: NA; size: few; length: 18; DNA: TGTGCCATCAGTGGGGGATCTCCCAGGGAAGGTGCTGGAAACACCATATATTTT; CDR3: CAISGGSPREGAGNTIYF
J: TRBJ2-3; V: TRBV19; D: NA; size: NA; length: 19; DNA: TGTGCCAGTAGTCCTAACCGGATATCCGGGACTCGTAGCACAGATACGCAGTATTTT; CDR3: CASSPNRISGTRSTDTQYF
J: TRBJ2-3; V: TRBV19; D: NA; size: NA; length: 11; DNA: TGTGCCAGTTTAAGCACAGATACGCAGTATTTT; CDR3: CASLSTDTQYF
J: TRBJ1-1; V: TRBV3-1/TRBV3-2; D: TRBD1; size: NA; length: 11; DNA: TGTGCCAGCAGCAAGACAGGGAACGCTTTCTTT; CDR3: CASSKTGNAFF
J: TRBJ1-2; V: TRBV21-1; D: NA; size: few; length: 12; DNA: TGTGCCAGCATCTGTACCGAGTATGGCTACACCTTC; CDR3: CASICTEYGYTF
J: TRBJ2-2; V: TRBV10-3; D: NA; size: NA; length: 15; DNA: TGTGCCATCAGTGATCGGCAGGAGAACACCGGGGAGCTGTTTTTT; CDR3: CAISDRQENTGELFF
J: TRBJ2-1; V: TRBV25-1; D: NA; size: NA; length: 15; DNA: TGTGCCAGCAGTGTGTTCCAGGGCCTCCACAATGAGCAGTTCTTC; CDR3: CASSVFQGLHNEQFF
J: TRBJ1-1; V: TRBV7-9; D: NA; size: once; length: 14; DNA: TGTGCCAGCAATAAGGCGGACTCGAACACTGAAGCTTTCTTT; CDR3: CASNKADSNTEAFF
J: TRBJ1-1; V: TRBV29-1; D: NA; size: NA; length: 13; DNA: TGCAGCGTTGTCCAGGGGTCGAACACTGAAGCTTTCTTT; CDR3: CSVVQGSNTEAFF
J: TRBJ2-3; V: TRBV5-6; D: TRBD2; size: NA; length: 17; DNA: TGTGCCAGCAGCTTGGGACTAGCGGGGGCACTCACAGATACGCAGTATTTT; CDR3: CASSLGLAGALTDTQYF
J: TRBJ2-1; V: TRBV18; D: NA; size: NA; length: 13; DNA: TGTGCCAGCTCACCGTTCCCATACAATGAGCAGTTCTTC; CDR3: CASSPFPYNEQFF
J: TRBJ2-5; V: TRBV3-1/TRBV3-2; D: TRBD2; size: NA; length: 17; DNA: TGTGCCAGCAGCCAAGAGGGCTCTAGCGGGACTCAAGAGACCCAGTACTTC; CDR3: CASSQEGSSGTQETQYF
J: TRBJ2-2; V: TRBV11-2; D: NA; size: NA; length: 14; DNA: TGTGCCAGCAGCTACGGACAGACGACCGGGGAGCTGTTTTTT; CDR3: CASSYGQTTGELFF
J: TRBJ2-2; V: TRBV27; D: NA; size: NA; length: 14; DNA: TGTGCCAGCAGGGGTGGGGCGGAGACCGGGGAGCTGTTTTTT; CDR3: CASRGGAETGELFF
J: TRBJ2-5; V: TRBV3-1/TRBV3-2; D: NA; size: NA; length: 14; DNA: TGTGCCAGTAGCCCGGGCGGGGCCCGAGAGACCCAGTACTTC; CDR3: CASSPGGARETQYF
J: TRBJ1-1; V: TRBV7-9; D: TRBD1; size: NA; length: 15; DNA: TGTGCCAGCAGCTTCGGACAGGGTATGTTCACTGAAGCTTTCTTT; CDR3: CASSFGQGMFTEAFF
J: TRBJ1-2; V: TRBV30; D: TRBD1; size: NA; length: 13; DNA: TGTGCCTGGGCCCAAACAGGGGACTATGGCTACACCTTC; CDR3: CAWAQTGDYGYTF
J: TRBJ2-2; V: TRBV2; D: NA; size: NA; length: 15; DNA: TGTGCCAGCAGTGAAGGCGGGATTAACACCGGGGAGCTGTTTTTT; CDR3: CASSEGGINTGELFF
J: TRBJ1-1; V: TRBV7-2; D: TRBD1; size: NA; length: 13; DNA: TGTGCCAGCAGCCCACAGGGGGCGGGTGAAGCTTTCTTT; CDR3: CASSPQGAGEAFF
J: TRBJ1-1; V: TRBV19; D: TRBD1; size: NA; length: 16; DNA: TGTGCCAGTAGTAGGGTACCTGGACAGGGGAGCACTGAAGCTTTCTTT; CDR3: CASSRVPGQGSTEAFF
J: TRBJ1-5; V: TRBV10-3; D: NA; size: NA; length: 13; DNA: TGTGCCATCAGTGATAGCCAGTCTCAGCCCCAGCATTTT; CDR3: CAISDSQSQPQHF
J: TRBJ2-2; V: TRBV2; D: NA; size: NA; length: 15; DNA: TGTGCCAGCAGCCGACAGGAGCAGAACACCGGGGAGCTGTTTTTT; CDR3: CASSRQEQNTGELFF
J: TRBJ2-5; V: TRBV11-2; D: NA; size: NA; length: 14; DNA: TGTGCCAGCAGCTTATTGTACTCGCAAGAGACCCAGTACTTC; CDR3: CASSLLYSQETQYF
J: TRBJ1-1; V: TRBV19; D: NA; size: NA; length: 14; DNA: TGTGCCAGTACCTACGACGGGCGGGGCACTGAAGCTTTCTTT; CDR3: CASTYDGRGTEAFF
J: TRBJ2-2; V: TRBV5-4; D: NA; size: NA; length: 12; DNA: TGTGCCAGCAGCCCCCGACAGGGGGAGCTGTTTTTT; CDR3: CASSPRQGELFF
J: TRBJ2-2; V: TRBV6-5; D: TRBD1; size: NA; length: 15; DNA: TGTGCCAGCAGCCGGCTCAGGGGGCAGGGCGGGGAGCTGTTTTTT; CDR3: CASSRLRGQGGELFF
J: TRBJ1-1; V: TRBV21-1; D: NA; size: NA; length: 17; DNA: TGTGCCAGCAGCAATTGGGGGAGGTCTCTTGGGAACACTGAAGCTTTCTTT; CDR3: CASSNWGRSLGNTEAFF
J: TRBJ2-2; V: TRBV19; D: NA; size: NA; length: 14; DNA: TGTGCCAGTAGTATTTGGGCTGACGTCGGGGAGCTGTTTTTT; CDR3: CASSIWADVGELFF
J: TRBJ2-5; V: TRBV2; D: NA; size: NA; length: 11; DNA: TGTGCCAGCTCCCGAGAAGAGACCCAGTACTTC; CDR3: CASSREETQYF
J: TRBJ1-1; V: TRBV18; D: NA; size: NA; length: 14; DNA: TGTGCCAGCTCACCATTTGAGCGGAACACTGAAGCTTTCTTT; CDR3: CASSPFERNTEAFF
J: TRBJ1-1; V: TRBV19; D: NA; size: NA; length: 14; DNA: TGTGCCAGTAAGCTGCAGGTTGGTGACACTGAAGCTTTCTTT; CDR3: CASKLQVGDTEAFF
J: TRBJ2-1; V: TRBV5-1; D: TRBD2; size: NA; length: 16; DNA: TGCGCCAGCTCCGAGACTAGCGCAAGCTCCTACAATGAGCAGTTCTTC; CDR3: CASSETSASSYNEQFF
J: TRBJ2-1; V: TRBV5-1; D: TRBD2; size: NA; length: 15; DNA: TGCGCCAGCAGCTACTTAGCGGGGGGATACAATGAGCAGTTCTTC; CDR3: CASSYLAGGYNEQFF